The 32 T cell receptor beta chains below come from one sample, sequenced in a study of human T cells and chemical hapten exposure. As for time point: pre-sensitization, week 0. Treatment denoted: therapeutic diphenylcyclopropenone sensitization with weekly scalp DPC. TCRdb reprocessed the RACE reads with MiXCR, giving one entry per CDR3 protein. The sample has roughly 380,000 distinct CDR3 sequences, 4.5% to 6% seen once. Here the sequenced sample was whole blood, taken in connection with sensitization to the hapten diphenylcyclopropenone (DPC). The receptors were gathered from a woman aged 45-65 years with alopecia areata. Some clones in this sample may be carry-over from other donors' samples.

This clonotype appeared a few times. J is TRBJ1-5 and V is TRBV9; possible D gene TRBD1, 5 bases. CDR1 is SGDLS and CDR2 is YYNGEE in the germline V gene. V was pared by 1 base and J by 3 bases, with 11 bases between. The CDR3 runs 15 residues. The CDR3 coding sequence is TGTGCCAGCAGCGTATCAGGGATTTACAATCAGCCCCAGCATTTT. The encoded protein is CASSVSGIYNQPQHF.

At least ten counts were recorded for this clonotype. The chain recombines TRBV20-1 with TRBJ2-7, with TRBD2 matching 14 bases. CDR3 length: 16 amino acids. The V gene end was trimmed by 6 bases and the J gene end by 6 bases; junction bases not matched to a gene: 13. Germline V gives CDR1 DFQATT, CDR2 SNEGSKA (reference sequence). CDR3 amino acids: CSASGLAGGRFIEQYF. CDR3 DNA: TGCAGTGCAAGTGGACTAGCGGGGGGCCGCTTTATCGAGCAGTACTTC.

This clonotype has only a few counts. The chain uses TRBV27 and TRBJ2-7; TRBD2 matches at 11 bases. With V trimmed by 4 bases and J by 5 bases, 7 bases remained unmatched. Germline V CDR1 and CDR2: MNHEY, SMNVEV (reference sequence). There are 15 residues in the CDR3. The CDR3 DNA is TGTGCCAGCAGTTATTCTAGCGGGAGGACCCACGAGCAGTACTTC. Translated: CASSYSSGRTHEQYF.

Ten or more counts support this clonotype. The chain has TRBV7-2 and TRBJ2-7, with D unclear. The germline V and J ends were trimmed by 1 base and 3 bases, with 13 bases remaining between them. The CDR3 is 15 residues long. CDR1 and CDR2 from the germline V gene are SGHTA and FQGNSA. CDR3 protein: CASSLEGGPFYEQYF. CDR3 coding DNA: TGTGCCAGCAGCTTAGAGGGCGGACCCTTCTACGAGCAGTACTTC.

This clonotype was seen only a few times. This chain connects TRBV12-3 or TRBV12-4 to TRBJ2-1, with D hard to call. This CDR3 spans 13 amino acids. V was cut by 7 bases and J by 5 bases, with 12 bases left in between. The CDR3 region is CASTLSAHNEQFF. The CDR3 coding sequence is TGTGCCAGCACCCTGAGCGCCCACAATGAGCAGTTCTTC.

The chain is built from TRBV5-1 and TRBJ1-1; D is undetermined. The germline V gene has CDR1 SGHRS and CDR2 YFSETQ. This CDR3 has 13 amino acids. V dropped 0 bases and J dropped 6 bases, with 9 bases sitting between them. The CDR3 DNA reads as TGCGCCAGCAGCTTGGTACAGCTATCTGAAGCTTTCTTT. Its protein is CASSLVQLSEAFF.

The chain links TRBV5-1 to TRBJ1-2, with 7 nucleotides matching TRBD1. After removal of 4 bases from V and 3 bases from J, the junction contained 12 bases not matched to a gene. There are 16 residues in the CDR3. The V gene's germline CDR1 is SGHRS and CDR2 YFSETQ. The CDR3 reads CASSTETGALDYGYTF. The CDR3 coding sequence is TGCGCCAGCAGCACGGAAACAGGGGCTCTGGACTATGGCTACACCTTC.

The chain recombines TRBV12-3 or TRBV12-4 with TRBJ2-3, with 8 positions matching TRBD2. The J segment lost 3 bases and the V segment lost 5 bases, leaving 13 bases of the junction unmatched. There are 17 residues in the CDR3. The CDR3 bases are TGTGCCAGCAGTCCCTACTCGGGGGGGGCGCGAACAGATACGCAGTATTTT. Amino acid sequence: CASSPYSGGARTDTQYF.

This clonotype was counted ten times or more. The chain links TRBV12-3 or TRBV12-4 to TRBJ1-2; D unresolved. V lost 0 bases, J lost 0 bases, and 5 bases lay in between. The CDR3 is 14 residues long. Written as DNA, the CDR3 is TGTGCCAGCAGTTTAGCGCAGTCTAACTATGGCTACACCTTC. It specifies CASSLAQSNYGYTF.

The CDR3 sequence: CASSVAGVLNEQFF. The CDR3 DNA follows: TGTGCCAGTTCAGTAGCGGGAGTACTCAATGAGCAGTTCTTC. The V call is TRBV19, the J call TRBJ2-1; TRBD2 agrees at 9 bases. Per the germline V gene, CDR1 is LNHDA and CDR2 is SQIVND (reference sequence). J was trimmed by 6 bases and V by 8 bases; bases with no gene match: 8. This CDR3 spans 14 amino acids. Full variable domain (outside the CDR3, taken from reference TRBV19 and TRBJ2-1): DGGITQSPKYLFRKEGQNVTLSCEQNLNHDAMYWYRQDPGQGLRLIYYSQIVNDFQKGDIAEGYSVSREKKESFPLTVTSAQKNPTAFYLCASSVAGVLNEQFFGPGTRLTVL.

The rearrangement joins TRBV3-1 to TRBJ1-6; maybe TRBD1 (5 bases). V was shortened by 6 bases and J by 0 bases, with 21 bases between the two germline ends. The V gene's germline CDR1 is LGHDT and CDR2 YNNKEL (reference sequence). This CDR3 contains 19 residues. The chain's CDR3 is CASRVGALDYCSYNSPLHF. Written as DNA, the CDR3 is TGTGCCAGCAGGGTTGGGGCTCTGGACTACTGCTCCTATAATTCACCCCTCCACTTT.

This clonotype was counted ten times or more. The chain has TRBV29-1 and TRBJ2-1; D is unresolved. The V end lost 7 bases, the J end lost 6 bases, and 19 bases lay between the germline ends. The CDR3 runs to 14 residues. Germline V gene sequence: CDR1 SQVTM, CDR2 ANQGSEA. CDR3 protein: CSAYRVRAGNEQFF. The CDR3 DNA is TGCAGCGCCTATAGGGTTCGGGCTGGCAATGAGCAGTTCTTC.

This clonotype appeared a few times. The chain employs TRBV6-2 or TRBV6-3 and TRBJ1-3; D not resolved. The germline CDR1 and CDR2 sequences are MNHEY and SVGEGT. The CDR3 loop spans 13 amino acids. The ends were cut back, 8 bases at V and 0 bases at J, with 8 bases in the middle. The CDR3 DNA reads TGTGCCAGCTTACGGCGCTCTGGAAACACCATATATTTT. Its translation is CASLRRSGNTIYF.

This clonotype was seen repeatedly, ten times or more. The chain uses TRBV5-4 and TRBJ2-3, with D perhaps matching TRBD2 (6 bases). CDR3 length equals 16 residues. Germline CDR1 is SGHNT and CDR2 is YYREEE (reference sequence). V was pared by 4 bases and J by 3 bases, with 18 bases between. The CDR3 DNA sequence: TGTGCCAGCAGCCGCGGGGCAGGAGCCCAGACAGATACGCAGTATTTT. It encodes CASSRGAGAQTDTQYF. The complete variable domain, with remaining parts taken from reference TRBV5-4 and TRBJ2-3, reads ETGVTQSPTHLIKTRGQQVTLRCSSQSGHNTVSWYQQALGQGPQFIFQYYREEENGRGNFPPRFSGLQFPNYSSELNVNALELDDSALYLCASSRGAGAQTDTQYFGPGTRLTVL.

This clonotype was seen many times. CDR3 nucleotide sequence: TGTGCCAGCAGCCTTTACCGACAGGGGCGGACCACTGAAGCTTTCTTT. The encoded protein is CASSLYRQGRTTEAFF. This chain connects TRBV12-3 or TRBV12-4 to TRBJ1-1; 8 bases line up with TRBD1. CDR3 length: 16 residues. Losses at the gene ends were 6 bases for V and 4 bases for J; bases not matched to a gene: 13.

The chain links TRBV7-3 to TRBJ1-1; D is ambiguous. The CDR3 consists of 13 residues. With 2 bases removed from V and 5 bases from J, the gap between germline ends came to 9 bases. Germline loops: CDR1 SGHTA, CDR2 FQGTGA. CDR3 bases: TGTGCCAGCAGCTTAGCCATAGGGACTGAAGCTTTCTTT. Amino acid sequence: CASSLAIGTEAFF. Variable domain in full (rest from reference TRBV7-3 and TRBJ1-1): GAGVSQTPSNKVTEKGKYVELRCDPISGHTALYWYRQSLGQGPEFLIYFQGTGAADDSGLPNDRFFAVRPEGSVSTLKIQRTERGDSAVYLCASSLAIGTEAFFGQGTRLTVV.

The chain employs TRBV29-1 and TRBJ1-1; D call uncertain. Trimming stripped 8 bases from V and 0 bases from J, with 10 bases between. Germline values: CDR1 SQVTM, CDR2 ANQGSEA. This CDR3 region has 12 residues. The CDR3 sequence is CSHHYMNTEAFF. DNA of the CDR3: TGCAGCCACCACTACATGAACACTGAAGCTTTCTTT. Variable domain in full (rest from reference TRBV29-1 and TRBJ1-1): SAVISQKPSRDICQRGTSLTIQCQVDSQVTMMFWYRQQPGQSLTLIATANQGSEATYESGFVIDKFPISRPNLTFSTLTVSNMSPEDSSIYLCSHHYMNTEAFFGQGTRLTVV.

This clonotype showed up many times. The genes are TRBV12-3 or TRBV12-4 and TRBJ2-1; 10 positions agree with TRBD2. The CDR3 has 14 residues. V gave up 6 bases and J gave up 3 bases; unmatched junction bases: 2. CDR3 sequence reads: CASRSGGDYNEQFF. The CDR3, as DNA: TGTGCCAGCAGGAGCGGGGGGGACTACAATGAGCAGTTCTTC.

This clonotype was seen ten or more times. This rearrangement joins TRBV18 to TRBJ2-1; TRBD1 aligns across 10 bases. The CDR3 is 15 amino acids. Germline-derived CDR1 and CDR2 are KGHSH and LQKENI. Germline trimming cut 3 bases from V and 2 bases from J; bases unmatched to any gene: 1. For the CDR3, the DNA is TGTGCCAGCTCACCGGGACAGGGGACCTACAATGAGCAGTTCTTC. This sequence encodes CASSPGQGTYNEQFF.

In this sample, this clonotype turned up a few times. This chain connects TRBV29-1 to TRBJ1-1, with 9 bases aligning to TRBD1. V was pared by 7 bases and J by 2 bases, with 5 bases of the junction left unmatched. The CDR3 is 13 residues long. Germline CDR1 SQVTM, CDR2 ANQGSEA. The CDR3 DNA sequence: TGCAGCGAGACAGGGGGACTAAACACTGAAGCTTTCTTT. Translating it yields CSETGGLNTEAFF.

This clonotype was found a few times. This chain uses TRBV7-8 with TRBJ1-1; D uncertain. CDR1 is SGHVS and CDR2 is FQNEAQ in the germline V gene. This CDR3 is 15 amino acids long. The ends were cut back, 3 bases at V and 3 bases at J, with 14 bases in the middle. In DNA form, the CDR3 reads TGTGCCAGCAGCTTCCTGGGATTCGGTGACACTGAAGCTTTCTTT. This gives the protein CASSFLGFGDTEAFF.

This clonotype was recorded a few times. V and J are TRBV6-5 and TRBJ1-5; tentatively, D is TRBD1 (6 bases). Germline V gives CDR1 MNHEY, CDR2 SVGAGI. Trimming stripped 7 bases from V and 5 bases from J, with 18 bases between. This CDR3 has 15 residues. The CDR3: CASMSSRGGHQPQHF. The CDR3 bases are TGTGCCAGCATGAGTAGCAGGGGCGGTCATCAGCCCCAGCATTTT.

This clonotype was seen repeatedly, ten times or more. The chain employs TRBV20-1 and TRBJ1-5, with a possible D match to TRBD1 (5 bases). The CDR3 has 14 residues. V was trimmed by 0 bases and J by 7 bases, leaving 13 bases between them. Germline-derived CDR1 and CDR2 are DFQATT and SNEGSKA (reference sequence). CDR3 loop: CSARDGRGRQPQHF. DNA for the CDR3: TGCAGTGCTAGAGATGGTAGGGGTAGGCAGCCCCAGCATTTT.

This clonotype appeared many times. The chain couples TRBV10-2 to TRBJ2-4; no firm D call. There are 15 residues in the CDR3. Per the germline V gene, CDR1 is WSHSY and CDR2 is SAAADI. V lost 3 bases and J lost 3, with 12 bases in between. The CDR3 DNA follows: TGCGCCAGCAGTGACGGCCCCCTTGGCAAAAACATTCAGTACTTC. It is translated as CASSDGPLGKNIQYF.

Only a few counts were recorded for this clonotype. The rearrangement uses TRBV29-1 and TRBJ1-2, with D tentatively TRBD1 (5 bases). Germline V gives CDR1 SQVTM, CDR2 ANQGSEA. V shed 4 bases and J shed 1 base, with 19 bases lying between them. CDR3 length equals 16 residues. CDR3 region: CSVGSGGIGDNYGYTF. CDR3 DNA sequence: TGCAGCGTTGGGTCTGGGGGTATAGGTGATAACTATGGCTACACCTTC.

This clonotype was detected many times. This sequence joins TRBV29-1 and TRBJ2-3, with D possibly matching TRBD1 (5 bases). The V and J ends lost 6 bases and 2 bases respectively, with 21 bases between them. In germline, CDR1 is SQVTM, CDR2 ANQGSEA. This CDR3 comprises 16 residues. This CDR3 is CSVDPSQGSYTDTQYF. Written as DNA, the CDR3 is TGCAGCGTCGACCCTTCTCAGGGTTCATACACAGATACGCAGTATTTT.

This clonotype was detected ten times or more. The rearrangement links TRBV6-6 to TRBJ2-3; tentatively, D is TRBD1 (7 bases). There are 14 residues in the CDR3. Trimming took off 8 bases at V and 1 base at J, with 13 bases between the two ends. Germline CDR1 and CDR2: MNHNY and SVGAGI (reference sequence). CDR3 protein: CASGGGTGTDTQYF. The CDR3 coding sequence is TGTGCCAGCGGTGGGGGGACAGGCACAGATACGCAGTATTTT.

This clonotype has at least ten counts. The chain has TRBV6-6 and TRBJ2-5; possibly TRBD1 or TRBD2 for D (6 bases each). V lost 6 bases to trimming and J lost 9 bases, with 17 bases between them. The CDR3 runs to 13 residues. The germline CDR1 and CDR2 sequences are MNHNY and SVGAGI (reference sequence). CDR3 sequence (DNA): TGTGCCAGCAGCCGTAGGGGGGATGGGGCCCAGTACTTC. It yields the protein CASSRRGDGAQYF.

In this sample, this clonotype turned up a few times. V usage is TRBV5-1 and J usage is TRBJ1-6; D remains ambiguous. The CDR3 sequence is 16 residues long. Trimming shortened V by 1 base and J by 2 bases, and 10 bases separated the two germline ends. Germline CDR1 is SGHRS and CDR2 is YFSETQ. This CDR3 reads CASSLTERTYNSPLHF. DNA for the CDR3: TGCGCCAGCAGCTTGACCGAACGCACCTATAATTCACCCCTCCACTTT.

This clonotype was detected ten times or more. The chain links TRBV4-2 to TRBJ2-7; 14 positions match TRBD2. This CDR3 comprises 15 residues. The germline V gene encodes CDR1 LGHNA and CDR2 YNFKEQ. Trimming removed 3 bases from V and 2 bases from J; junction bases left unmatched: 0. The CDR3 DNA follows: TGTGCCAGCAGCCAGACTAGCGGGGGGGCCTACGAGCAGTACTTC. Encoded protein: CASSQTSGGAYEQYF.

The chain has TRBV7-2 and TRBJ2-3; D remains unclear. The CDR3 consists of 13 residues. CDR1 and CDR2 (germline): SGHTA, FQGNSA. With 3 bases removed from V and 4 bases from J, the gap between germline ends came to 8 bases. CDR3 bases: TGTGCCAGCAGCTTTATAGCAGCAGATACGCAGTATTTT. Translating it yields CASSFIAADTQYF.

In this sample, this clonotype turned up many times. CDR3 residues: CASRPLRGEAYNEQFF. CDR3 coding DNA: TGTGCCAGCAGACCCCTAAGGGGTGAGGCCTACAATGAGCAGTTCTTC. V gene TRBV6-5 combines with J gene TRBJ2-1; D is possibly TRBD1 (5 bases). CDR1 and CDR2 from the germline V gene are MNHEY and SVGAGI. This CDR3 is 16 amino acids long. Between the trimmed V and J ends, which lost 6 bases and 2 bases, there was a span of 17 bases.